The rows below give T cell receptor beta chains drawn from one sample of a study of cytomegalovirus exposure and HLA in healthy donors. The repertoire was sequenced with immunoSEQ multiplex PCR; TCRdb's copy has only in-frame clones and lacks some. The table lists around 150,000 clones, 82% of them singletons. Sequenced: PBMCs. The receptor source for this set is a woman aged 45-60 years in good health and CMV-seropositive. Both conserved end residues are part of each CDR3. The order of the fields is J gene, V gene, clone size, D gene, CDR3 protein, CDR3 DNA. A D gene is named only where the DNA matches it firmly. A row's size may be missing; if present it is once, few, many or a size class.

J: TRBJ2-2
V: TRBV10-3
size: .
D: TRBD1
CDR3: CAIREDRENTGELFF
DNA: TGTGCCATCAGGGAGGACAGGGAGAACACCGGGGAGCTGTTTTTT

J: TRBJ1-1
V: TRBV4-3
size: .
D: TRBD1
CDR3: CASSQTGGRTEAFF
DNA: TGCGCCAGCAGCCAGACAGGGGGCAGGACTGAAGCTTTCTTT

J: TRBJ1-1
V: TRBV18
size: .
D: .
CDR3: CASSPNRERTEAFF
DNA: TGTGCCAGCTCTCCGAACAGGGAAAGGACTGAAGCTTTCTTT

J: TRBJ2-7
V: TRBV4-2
size: .
D: .
CDR3: CASSPTKTAVAAYEQYF
DNA: TGTGCCAGCAGCCCAACGAAAACCGCGGTAGCGGCTTACGAGCAGTACTTC

J: TRBJ1-2
V: TRBV25-1
size: .
D: .
CDR3: CASSISGTSYGYTF
DNA: TGTGCCAGCAGTATCTCCGGGACATCTTATGGCTACACCTTC

J: TRBJ2-5
V: TRBV7-9
size: .
D: TRBD1
CDR3: CASSTRSHRGETQYF
DNA: TGTGCCAGCAGCACAAGGTCCCACAGGGGTGAGACCCAGTACTTC

J: TRBJ2-7
V: TRBV5-1
size: .
D: .
CDR3: CASSRSLSSYEQYF
DNA: TGCGCCAGCAGCCGATCCCTATCCTCCTACGAGCAGTACTTC

J: TRBJ1-1
V: TRBV6-6
size: .
D: .
CDR3: CASSYSIREGEAFF
DNA: TGTGCCAGCAGTTACTCAATCAGGGAGGGTGAAGCTTTCTTT

J: TRBJ1-1
V: TRBV19
size: .
D: TRBD1
CDR3: CASSTTGTANTEAFF
DNA: TGTGCCAGTAGTACCACCGGGACAGCCAACACTGAAGCTTTCTTT

J: TRBJ1-4
V: TRBV15
size: .
D: .
CDR3: CATSRDRGQSGEKLFF
DNA: TGTGCCACCAGCAGAGATAGAGGACAGTCTGGTGAAAAACTGTTTTTT

J: TRBJ1-2
V: TRBV18
size: .
D: TRBD1
CDR3: CASSLRDSDYGYTF
DNA: TGTGCCAGCTCACTTAGGGACAGCGACTATGGCTACACCTTC

J: TRBJ2-7
V: TRBV29-1
size: .
D: TRBD2
CDR3: CSVDGLAGGLDEQYF
DNA: TGCAGCGTTGATGGACTAGCGGGAGGGTTAGACGAGCAGTACTTC

J: TRBJ2-1
V: TRBV7-9
size: few
D: .
CDR3: CASSRGAHNEQFF
DNA: TGTGCCAGCAGCCGGGGGGCACACAATGAGCAGTTCTTC

J: TRBJ2-5
V: TRBV2
size: .
D: .
CDR3: CASSVIQETQYF
DNA: TGTGCCAGCAGTGTCATCCAAGAGACCCAGTACTTC

J: TRBJ2-1
V: TRBV5-1
size: .
D: .
CDR3: CASSYQTGGGYNEQFF
DNA: TGCGCCAGCAGCTACCAAACAGGGGGAGGGTACAATGAGCAGTTCTTC

J: TRBJ1-6
V: TRBV10-2
size: .
D: TRBD1
CDR3: CASRKDRDLSPLHF
DNA: TGCGCCAGCAGGAAGGACAGGGACTTGTCACCCCTCCACTTT

J: TRBJ2-1
V: TRBV7-9
size: few
D: .
CDR3: CASSLGTSGHNEQFF
DNA: TGTGCCAGCAGCTTAGGAACCAGCGGGCACAATGAGCAGTTCTTC

J: TRBJ1-3
V: TRBV15
size: .
D: .
CDR3: CATSRVLQGHSGNTIYF
DNA: TGTGCCACCAGCAGAGTACTACAGGGTCACTCTGGAAACACCATATATTTT

J: TRBJ1-5
V: TRBV19
size: .
D: .
CDR3: CASRTDSYQPQHF
DNA: TGTGCCAGTAGAACGGACAGTTATCAGCCCCAGCATTTT

J: TRBJ2-1
V: TRBV7-9
size: .
D: TRBD1
CDR3: CASSLSDRVWENEQFF
DNA: TGTGCCAGCAGCTTATCGGACAGGGTGTGGGAGAATGAGCAGTTCTTC

J: TRBJ2-3
V: TRBV6-5
size: .
D: TRBD2
CDR3: CASSMRESADTQYF
DNA: TGTGCCAGCAGTATGCGGGAGTCTGCAGATACGCAGTATTTT

J: TRBJ2-3
V: TRBV19
size: .
D: .
CDR3: CASSIDLEGPTDTQYF
DNA: TGTGCCAGTAGTATAGATCTGGAGGGGCCCACAGATACGCAGTATTTT

J: TRBJ1-5
V: TRBV18
size: .
D: .
CDR3: CASSPAAGNQPQHF
DNA: TGTGCCAGCTCACCTGCTGCAGGGAATCAGCCCCAGCATTTT

J: TRBJ2-7
V: TRBV27
size: .
D: TRBD1
CDR3: CASSLWGQGDEQYF
DNA: TGTGCCAGCAGTTTATGGGGACAGGGGGACGAGCAGTACTTC

J: TRBJ1-4
V: TRBV23-1
size: .
D: .
CDR3: CASGSSGPFWREKLFF
DNA: TGCGCCAGCGGTTCCTCTGGACCTTTCTGGAGGGAAAAACTGTTTTTT

J: TRBJ2-1
V: TRBV5-1
size: .
D: TRBD1
CDR3: CASSSSGTGHYNEQFF
DNA: TGCGCCAGCAGCTCCTCTGGGACAGGCCATTACAATGAGCAGTTCTTC

J: TRBJ1-5
V: TRBV5-6
size: .
D: TRBD1
CDR3: CASSSRGLQPQHF
DNA: TGTGCCAGCAGCTCCAGGGGGCTGCAGCCCCAGCATTTT

J: TRBJ2-4
V: TRBV27
size: .
D: TRBD1
CDR3: CASASGTGYNIQYF
DNA: TGTGCCAGCGCCTCCGGGACAGGGTACAACATTCAGTACTTC

J: TRBJ2-1
V: TRBV29-1
size: .
D: TRBD2
CDR3: CSVHLLAGGGDEQFF
DNA: TGCAGCGTCCATCTACTAGCGGGAGGCGGCGATGAGCAGTTCTTC

J: TRBJ1-1
V: TRBV5-1
size: .
D: .
CDR3: CASSLEGMNTEAFF
DNA: TGCGCCAGCAGCTTAGAGGGTATGAACACTGAAGCTTTCTTT

J: TRBJ1-5
V: TRBV28
size: once
D: .
CDR3: CASRSGREVGQPQHF
DNA: TGTGCCAGCAGATCGGGGCGGGAGGTAGGTCAGCCCCAGCATTTT

J: TRBJ2-1
V: TRBV7-8
size: .
D: .
CDR3: CASSASGGNEQFF
DNA: TGTGCCAGCAGCGCCTCAGGGGGGAATGAGCAGTTCTTC

J: TRBJ2-7
V: TRBV5-8
size: .
D: TRBD1
CDR3: CASSFDRGFGEQYF
DNA: TGTGCCAGCAGCTTTGACAGGGGGTTTGGGGAGCAGTACTTC

J: TRBJ1-4
V: TRBV7-9
size: .
D: TRBD1
CDR3: CASSAGTGEEKLFF
DNA: TGTGCCAGCAGCGCCGGGACAGGGGAAGAAAAACTGTTTTTT

J: TRBJ2-7
V: TRBV18
size: .
D: .
CDR3: CASSPRTREQYF
DNA: TGTGCCAGCTCACCACGGACACGGGAGCAGTACTTC

J: TRBJ1-2
V: TRBV2
size: .
D: .
CDR3: CASSGYGYTF
DNA: TGTGCCAGCAGCGGCTATGGCTACACCTTC

J: TRBJ1-1
V: TRBV20-1
size: .
D: .
CDR3: CSAWGDTEAFF
DNA: TGCAGTGCTTGGGGAGACACTGAAGCTTTCTTT

J: TRBJ2-1
V: TRBV11-3
size: .
D: .
CDR3: CASSLDSSYNEQFF
DNA: TGTGCCAGCAGCTTGGACAGCTCCTACAATGAGCAGTTCTTC

J: TRBJ2-1
V: TRBV27
size: .
D: .
CDR3: CASSLIQRAGNLYNEQFF
DNA: TGTGCCAGCAGTTTAATTCAGCGGGCCGGCAATTTATACAATGAGCAGTTCTTC

J: TRBJ1-3
V: TRBV19
size: .
D: .
CDR3: CASTPLSGNTIYF
DNA: TGTGCCAGTACTCCCCTCTCTGGAAACACCATATATTTT

J: TRBJ2-3
V: TRBV5-1
size: .
D: .
CDR3: CASHDGTARGGTQYF
DNA: TGCGCCAGCCACGATGGGACAGCCAGGGGAGGTACGCAGTATTTT

J: TRBJ1-4
V: TRBV9
size: .
D: TRBD1
CDR3: CASSGDRGREKLFF
DNA: TGTGCCAGCAGCGGGGACAGGGGACGGGAAAAACTGTTTTTT

J: TRBJ1-3
V: TRBV4-1
size: .
D: .
CDR3: CASSLEPTAYSGNTIYF
DNA: TGCGCCAGCAGCCTTGAGCCGACTGCGTACTCTGGAAACACCATATATTTT

J: TRBJ2-7
V: TRBV25-1
size: few
D: .
CDR3: CASRGGFYEQYF
DNA: TGTGCCAGCAGGGGGGGATTCTACGAGCAGTACTTC

J: TRBJ1-2
V: TRBV6-6
size: .
D: .
CDR3: CASSFQSGYTF
DNA: TGTGCCAGCAGTTTCCAGTCGGGCTACACCTTC

J: TRBJ1-2
V: TRBV7-9
size: .
D: .
CDR3: CASSLTGVGGYTF
DNA: TGTGCCAGCAGCTTAACCGGGGTGGGCGGCTACACCTTC

J: TRBJ2-2
V: TRBV7-7
size: .
D: TRBD1
CDR3: CASSPDRVTGELFF
DNA: TGTGCTAGCAGCCCGGACAGGGTTACCGGGGAGCTGTTTTTT

J: TRBJ2-3
V: TRBV5-4
size: few
D: TRBD2
CDR3: CASSSGTTRGTDTQYF
DNA: TGTGCCAGCAGCTCCGGGACTACCCGGGGGACAGATACGCAGTATTTT

J: TRBJ2-2
V: TRBV4-1
size: few
D: .
CDR3: CASSLWGGPGELFF
DNA: TGCGCCAGCAGCCTTTGGGGGGGGCCCGGGGAGCTGTTTTTT

J: TRBJ2-7
V: TRBV27
size: .
D: TRBD1
CDR3: CASSPSPGTALYEQYF
DNA: TGTGCCAGCAGTCCTTCCCCCGGGACAGCCCTCTACGAGCAGTACTTC

J: TRBJ2-1
V: TRBV4-1
size: .
D: TRBD2
CDR3: CASSFRTSGISYNEQFF
DNA: TGCGCCAGCAGCTTTCGGACTAGCGGAATCTCCTACAATGAGCAGTTCTTC